This TCR beta chain appears in the sequencing data of a study of graft-versus-host responses after intestinal transplantation. Study overall: Transplant recipients had multivisceral, liver-intestinal, or isolated intestinal grafts. Anti-thymocyte globulin induction preceded two to three years of tacrolimus and steroid maintenance in all recipients. Study-wide results and limits: Early post-transplant HvG declines tracked with peak circulating GvH clone levels.

In regard to this clone: The antigen remains unidentified.

The repertoire was sequenced with immunoSEQ multiplex PCR; TCRdb's copy has only in-frame clones and lacks some. The sample has just under 65,000 clones, approximately 90% seen once. The CDR3 extends over 17 amino acids. The V gene end was trimmed by 2 bases and the J gene end by 5 bases; junction bases not matched to a gene: 9. CDR1 and CDR2 (germline): LGHNA, YNFKEQ. The chain combines TRBV4-2 with TRBJ1-4; 9 bases map to TRBD1. The receptor was isolated from a human donor who was the organ donor for an intestinal transplant. The specimen was unstimulated CD8+ T cells sorted from spleen or lymph node cells, collected before transplant. CDR3 in DNA: TGTGCCAGCAGCCAAAGGCACCGGGACAGGGAAAATGAAAAACTGTTTTTT. Its protein product is CASSQRHRDRENEKLFF.